These 5 T cell receptor beta chains came from one sample sequenced in a study of blood T cell repertoires in COVID-19. The repertoire was sequenced with immunoSEQ multiplex PCR; TCRdb's copy has only in-frame clones and lacks some. The sample holds around 330,000 clones, about 91% seen once. Sequencing was carried out using peripheral blood. Every receptor here comes from a woman younger than 45 with COVID-19, enrolled during active disease.

This clone was seen a single time. The chain joins TRBV21-1 to TRBJ2-7; TRBD1, the table's D call, lacks a check against the DNA. TRBV21-1 is a pseudogene segment. CDR3 length: 15 amino acids. The CDR3 nucleotides read TGTGCCAGCAGCAAAGCGACAGGATACTCCTACGAGCAGTACTTC. Residues: CASSKATGYSYEQYF.

The V call is TRBV21-1, the J call TRBJ1-1; TRBD1 is the table's D call, not checked against the DNA. TRBV21-1 is flagged as a pseudogene. The CDR3 contains 14 residues. CDR3 loop: CASNLDRVNTEAFF. CDR3 in DNA: TGTGCCAGCAACTTGGACAGGGTGAACACTGAAGCTTTCTTT.

The chain uses TRBV11-3 and TRBJ1-5, with 7 nucleotides matching TRBD1. CDR1 is SGHNT, CDR2 YENEEA, per germline. There are 16 residues in the CDR3. V lost 5 bases and J lost 0; bases outside the gene matches: 7. The CDR3 DNA follows: TGTGCCAGCAGCCCCCGTGGACAGGTTAGCAATCAGCCCCAGCATTTT. It is translated as CASSPRGQVSNQPQHF. The whole variable domain, remainder taken from reference TRBV11-3 and TRBJ1-5, is EAGVVQSPRYKIIEKKQPVAFWCNPISGHNTLYWYLQNLGQGPELLIRYENEEAVDDSQLPKDRFSAERLKGVDSTLKIQPAELGDSAVYLCASSPRGQVSNQPQHFGDGTRLSIL.

The rearrangement links TRBV11-3 to TRBJ2-3, with 8 bases lining up with TRBD2. CDR1 SGHNT and CDR2 YENEEA come from the germline V gene. This CDR3 has 15 amino acids. V trimming: 5 bases; J trimming: 2 bases; junction bases outside the gene matches: 6. CDR3 sequence: CASSTTGGNTDTQYF. The DNA for the CDR3 is TGTGCCAGCAGCACTACGGGGGGGAACACAGATACGCAGTATTTT. The full variable domain, completed using reference TRBV11-3 and TRBJ2-3, is EAGVVQSPRYKIIEKKQPVAFWCNPISGHNTLYWYLQNLGQGPELLIRYENEEAVDDSQLPKDRFSAERLKGVDSTLKIQPAELGDSAVYLCASSTTGGNTDTQYFGPGTRLTVL.

This clone occurred once. CDR3 amino acids: CASSRGQYSNQPQHF. CDR3 in DNA: TGCGCCAGCAGCCGGGGACAGTATAGCAATCAGCCCCAGCATTTT. The gene calls are TRBV4-1 and TRBJ1-5; 7 bases fit TRBD1. The V and J ends lost 4 bases and 0 bases, in that order; junction bases with no gene match: 3. The CDR3 consists of 15 residues. Germline V CDR1 and CDR2: MGHRA, YSYEKL.